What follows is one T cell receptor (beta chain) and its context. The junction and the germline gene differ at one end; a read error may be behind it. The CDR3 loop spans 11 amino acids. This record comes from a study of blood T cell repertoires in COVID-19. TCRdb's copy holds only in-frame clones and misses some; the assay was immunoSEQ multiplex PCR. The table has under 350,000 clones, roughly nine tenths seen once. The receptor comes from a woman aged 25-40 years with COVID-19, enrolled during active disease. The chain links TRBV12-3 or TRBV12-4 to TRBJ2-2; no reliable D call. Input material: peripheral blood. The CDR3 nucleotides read TGTGCCACCAGTCGGACCGGGGAGCTGTTTTTT. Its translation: CATSRTGELFF.